The 18 T cell receptor beta chains below were found in one sample sequenced in a study of post-analysis software for immune sequencing data. Points from the study as a whole: Compared with controls, patients had more of roughly five TRBV segments, including TRBV5-6, TRBV5-1 and TRBV20-1.

These receptors have no known antigen. Sequencing libraries made from TCR beta cDNA carried unique molecular identifiers. TCRdb called the PCR reads again in MiXCR, with one record for every CDR3 protein. This sample has 150,000 to 200,000 distinct CDR3 sequences, with about 32% found just once. Specimen: blood. The source of these receptors is a girl aged 5-17 years with multiple sclerosis.

This clonotype was seen ten or more times. V is TRBV5-5 and J is TRBJ2-4, with D perhaps TRBD2 (6 bases). The CDR3 length is 15 residues. CDR1 and CDR2 from the germline V gene are SGHKS and YYEKEE (reference sequence). V shed 5 bases and J shed 0 bases, with 12 bases lying between them. The CDR3 DNA sequence: TGTGCCAGCAGTCCAGGAGGGATAGCCAAAAACATTCAGTACTTC. This sequence encodes CASSPGGIAKNIQYF.

Worth noting for this clonotype: With a much larger clone just one base away, this may be a read error. This chain connects TRBV7-2 to TRBJ1-2, with D possibly being TRBD1 (6 bases). V was pared by 0 bases and J by 4 bases, with 6 bases between. Looked up from germline, CDR1 is SGHTA and CDR2 is FQGNSA. The CDR3 runs 13 residues. Written as DNA, the CDR3 is TGTGCCAGCAGCTTAGCAGGGGGCTATGGCTACACCTTC. Translating gives CASSLAGGYGYTF.

Only one count was recorded for this clonotype. The V call is TRBV5-1, the J call TRBJ2-5; 13 positions agree with TRBD2. Gene TRBJ2-7 matches the end of the DNA better, so the J call may be wrong. The CDR3 contains 14 residues. The V gene's germline CDR1 is SGHRS and CDR2 YFSETQ. In nucleotides, the CDR3 is TGCGCCAGCAGTGAGACTAGCGGGGGGACCGAGCAGTACTTC. Protein: CASSETSGGTEQYF.

This clonotype was seen many times. This sequence joins TRBV4-2 and TRBJ2-5; D ambiguous. Germline V gives CDR1 LGHNA, CDR2 YNFKEQ. With 2 bases removed from V and 5 bases from J, the gap between germline ends came to 9 bases. The length of the CDR3 is 13 residues. The CDR3 loop is CASSQNPLETQYF. Written as DNA, the CDR3 is TGTGCCAGCAGCCAAAATCCCCTCGAGACCCAGTACTTC.

This clonotype was seen a handful of times. The chain links TRBV6-1 to TRBJ1-5, with unresolved D. CDR1 is MNHNS, CDR2 SASEGT, per germline. This CDR3 spans 15 amino acids. The V end was cut by 8 bases, the J end by 0 bases, with 14 bases between. The CDR3 region has the DNA TGTGCCAGCCGACTTGGACCTTATAGCAATCAGCCCCAGCATTTT. This gives the protein CASRLGPYSNQPQHF.

The count of this clonotype is one. A much larger clone lies one base from this, so it may be a read error. The rearrangement uses TRBV12-3 or TRBV12-4 and TRBJ1-5; D unclear. The CDR3 extends over 14 amino acids. The CDR3 reads CAGSLFRGYQPQHF. As DNA, the CDR3 is TGTGCCGGCAGTTTATTCCGGGGATATCAGCCCCAGCATTTT.

A remark on this clonotype: At one boundary the junction diverges from the germline segment, which might be a read error. The V call is TRBV4-1, the J call TRBJ2-1; 7 bases agree with TRBD2. The CDR3 length is 14 residues. The germline V gene encodes CDR1 MGHRA and CDR2 YSYEKL. CDR3 region: CASSPSTSLNEQSF. CDR3 bases: TGCGCCAGCAGCCCATCGACTAGCCTCAATGAGCAGTCCTTC.

The rearrangement uses TRBV7-2 and TRBJ2-1; D perhaps matches TRBD2 (5 bases). The V gene's germline CDR1 is SGHTA and CDR2 FQGNSA. Trimming took 4 bases from V and 5 from J, leaving 27 bases between them. The length of the CDR3 is 19 residues. The CDR3 sequence: CASSWSGSQIVTYNNEQFF. The CDR3 region has the DNA TGTGCCAGCAGCTGGTCGGGGAGCCAAATCGTCACCTATAACAATGAGCAGTTCTTC.

Only one count was recorded for this clonotype. This may stem from a read error, because a much larger clone lies one nucleotide away. A read error is likely, as this CDR3 ends without the conserved phenylalanine or tryptophan. The chain carries TRBV5-1 and TRBJ2-7, with TRBD2 matching 10 bases. The germline gives CDR1 SGHRS, CDR2 YFSETQ. The length of the CDR3 is 15 residues. Germline trimming cut 1 base from V and 4 bases from J; bases unmatched to any gene: 5. The CDR3 DNA reads TGCGCCAGCAGCTTGAGCCTAGCGGGAGCGTACGAGCAGTACATC. Encoded protein: CASSLSLAGAYEQYI.

The chain combines TRBV4-1 with TRBJ1-1; 8 positions agree with TRBD1. The CDR3 has 17 residues. Germline CDR1 and CDR2: MGHRA and YSYEKL. Germline trimming cut 1 base from V and 3 bases from J; bases unmatched to any gene: 10. The CDR3 region has the DNA TGCGCCAGCAGCCAAGTCCCTTTGACAGGGGTCGACACTGAAGCTTTCTTT. Residues: CASSQVPLTGVDTEAFF.

Written as DNA, the CDR3 is TGTGCCAGCAGTGAGGGCAGGCTAGTCTTTGGCCAGGAGACCCAGTACTTC. It codes for CASSEGRLVFGQETQYF. The chain combines TRBV2 with TRBJ2-5; no reliable D call. Trimming took 3 bases from V and 5 from J, leaving 22 bases between them. Germline-derived CDR1 and CDR2 are SNHLY and FYNNEI. The CDR3 extends over 17 amino acids.

Note on this clonotype: A much larger clonotype is one base distant, so this may be a read error. This chain joins TRBV4-1 and TRBJ2-7, with TRBD2 matching 8 bases. Looked up from germline, CDR1 is MGHRA and CDR2 is YSYEKL. The CDR3 is 16 residues long. This chain's CDR3 is CAGSQGPSGLSYEQYF. The CDR3 nucleotides read TGCGCCGGCAGCCAAGGGCCTAGCGGGCTCTCCTACGAGCAGTACTTC.

In this sample, this clonotype turned up a few times. A clone one base away is much larger, so this may be a read error. The chain employs TRBV29-1 and TRBJ2-1; 9 bases are shared with TRBD2. The CDR3 has 17 residues. V shed 7 bases and J 5 bases; nucleotides not matched to a gene: 18. Germline CDR1 SQVTM, CDR2 ANQGSEA. The CDR3 DNA reads as TGCAGCGCCCTACTTTGGACTAGCGAGACGCGCAACAATGAGCAGTTCTTC. It is translated as CSALLWTSETRNNEQFF.

This clonotype was observed at least ten times. The V gene is TRBV7-8, the J gene TRBJ2-7, with no clear D. The V and J ends lost 2 bases and 6 bases respectively, with 23 bases between them. CDR3 size: 17 residues. Germline loops: CDR1 SGHVS, CDR2 FQNEAQ. The CDR3 here is CASSLTWKGFNVGEQYF. The CDR3 DNA reads as TGTGCCAGCAGCTTAACGTGGAAGGGATTTAATGTCGGCGAGCAGTACTTC.

This clonotype was seen only a few times. This chain connects TRBV7-2 to TRBJ2-1; 7 bases fit TRBD2. Germline loops: CDR1 SGHTA, CDR2 FQGNSA. The V gene end was trimmed by 5 bases and the J gene end by 8 bases; junction bases not matched to a gene: 15. The CDR3 is made up of 16 amino acids. CDR3 sequence (DNA): TGTGCCAGCAGCCCGTCCAGCGGGATTATAGCCGATGAGCAGTTCTTC. Protein product: CASSPSSGIIADEQFF.

This clonotype was counted ten times or more. The gene calls are TRBV20-1 and TRBJ2-7; the match to TRBD2 covers 8 bases. The CDR3 extends over 14 amino acids. V shed 6 bases and J 2 bases; nucleotides not matched to a gene: 9. The germline V gene has CDR1 DFQATT and CDR2 SNEGSKA (reference sequence). CDR3 nucleotides: TGCAGTGCGCCTATGGCGGGAGGAGCCTACGAGCAGTACTTC. Protein sequence: CSAPMAGGAYEQYF.

This clonotype was detected many times. V gene TRBV12-3 or TRBV12-4 combines with J gene TRBJ2-7, with D uncertain. Trimming took off 3 bases at V and 3 bases at J, with 6 bases between the two ends. CDR3 length: 12 residues. The CDR3 is CASSFKVYEQYF. In nucleotides, the CDR3 is TGTGCCAGCAGTTTTAAGGTCTACGAGCAGTACTTC.

This clonotype was seen only once. This sequence may be a read error, since a much larger clone differs from it by one base. The chain couples TRBV6-6 to TRBJ2-3, with a weak D call TRBD2 (6 bases). CDR1 is MNHNY and CDR2 is SVGAGI in the germline V gene (reference sequence). The length of the CDR3 is 15 residues. As DNA, the CDR3 is TGTGCCAGCAGTTACACGGGAGTTCGAACAGATACGCGGTATTTT. This gives the protein CASSYTGVRTDTRYF.